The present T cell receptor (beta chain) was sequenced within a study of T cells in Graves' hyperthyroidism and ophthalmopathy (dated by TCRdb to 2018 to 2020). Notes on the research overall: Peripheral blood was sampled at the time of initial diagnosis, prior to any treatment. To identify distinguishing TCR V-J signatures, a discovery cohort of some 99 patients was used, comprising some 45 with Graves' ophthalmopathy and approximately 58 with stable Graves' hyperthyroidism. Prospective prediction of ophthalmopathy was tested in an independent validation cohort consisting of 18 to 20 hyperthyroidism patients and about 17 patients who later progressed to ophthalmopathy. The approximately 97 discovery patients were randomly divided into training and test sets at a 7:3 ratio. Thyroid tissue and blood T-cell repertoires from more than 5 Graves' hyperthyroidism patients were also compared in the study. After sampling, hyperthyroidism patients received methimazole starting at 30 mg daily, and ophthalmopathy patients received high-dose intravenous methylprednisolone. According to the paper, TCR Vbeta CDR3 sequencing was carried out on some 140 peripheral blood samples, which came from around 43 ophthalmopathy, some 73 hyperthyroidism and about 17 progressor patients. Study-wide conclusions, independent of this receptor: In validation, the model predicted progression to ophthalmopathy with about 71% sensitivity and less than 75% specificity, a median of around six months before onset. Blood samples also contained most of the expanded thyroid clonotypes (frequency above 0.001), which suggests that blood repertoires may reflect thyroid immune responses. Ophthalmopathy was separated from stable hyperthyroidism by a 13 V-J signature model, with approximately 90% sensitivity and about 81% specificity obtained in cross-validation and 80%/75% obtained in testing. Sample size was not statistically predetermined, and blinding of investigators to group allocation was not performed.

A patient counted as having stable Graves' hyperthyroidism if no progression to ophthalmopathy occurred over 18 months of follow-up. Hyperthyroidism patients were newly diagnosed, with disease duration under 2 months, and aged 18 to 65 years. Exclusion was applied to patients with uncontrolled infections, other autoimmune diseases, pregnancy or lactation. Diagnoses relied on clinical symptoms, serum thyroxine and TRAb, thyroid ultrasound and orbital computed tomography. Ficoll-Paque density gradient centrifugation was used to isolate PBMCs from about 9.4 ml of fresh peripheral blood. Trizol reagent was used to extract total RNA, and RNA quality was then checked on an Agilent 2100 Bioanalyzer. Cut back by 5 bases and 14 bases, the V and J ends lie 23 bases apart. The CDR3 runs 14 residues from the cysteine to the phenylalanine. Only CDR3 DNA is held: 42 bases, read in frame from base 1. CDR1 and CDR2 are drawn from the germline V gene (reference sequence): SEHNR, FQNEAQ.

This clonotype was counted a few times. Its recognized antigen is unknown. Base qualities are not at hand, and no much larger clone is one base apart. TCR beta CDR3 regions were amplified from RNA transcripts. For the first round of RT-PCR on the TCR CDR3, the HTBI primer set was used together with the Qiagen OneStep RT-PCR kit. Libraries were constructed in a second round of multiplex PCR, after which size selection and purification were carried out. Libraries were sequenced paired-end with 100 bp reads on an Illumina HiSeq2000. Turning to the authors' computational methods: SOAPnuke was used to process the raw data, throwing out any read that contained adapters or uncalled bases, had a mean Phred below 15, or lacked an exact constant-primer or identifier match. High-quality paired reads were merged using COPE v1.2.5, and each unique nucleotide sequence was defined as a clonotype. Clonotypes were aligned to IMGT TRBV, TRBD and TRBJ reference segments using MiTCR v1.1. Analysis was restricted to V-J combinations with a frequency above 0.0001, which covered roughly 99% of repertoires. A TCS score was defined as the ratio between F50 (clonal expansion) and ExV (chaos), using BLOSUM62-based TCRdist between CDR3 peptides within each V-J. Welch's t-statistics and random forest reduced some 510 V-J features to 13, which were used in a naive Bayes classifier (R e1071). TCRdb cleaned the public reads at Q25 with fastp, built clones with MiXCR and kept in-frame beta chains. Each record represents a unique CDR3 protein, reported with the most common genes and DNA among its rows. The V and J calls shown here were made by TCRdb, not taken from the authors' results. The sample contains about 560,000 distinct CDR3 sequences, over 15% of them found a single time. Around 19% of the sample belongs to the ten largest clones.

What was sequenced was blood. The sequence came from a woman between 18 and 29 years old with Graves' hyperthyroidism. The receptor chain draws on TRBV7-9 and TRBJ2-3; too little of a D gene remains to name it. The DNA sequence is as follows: TGTGCCAGCAGCCCCGCATCCGCGACGGTTGACCCGTATTTT. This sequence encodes CASSPASATVDPYF.